This TCR beta chain is from a study of T cells in localized non-small cell lung cancer. Findings and limits, study-wide: Adjacent lung was found to contain a median around 56 of the top 100 tumor clones. Analysis by sequencing included only one tumor region, so heterogeneity remains possible. There was an association of higher blood T cell density with longer overall survival. Maximal T cell clonality occurred in uninvolved adjacent lung, with tumor ranking below it.

Libraries were prepared by immunoSEQ multiplex PCR; TCRdb keeps only in-frame clonotypes and omits some of them. The repertoire holds about 40,000 clones, with more than 75% as singletons. Regarding this clone: Antigen: not known.

CDR1 GTSNPN and CDR2 SVGIG come from the germline V gene (reference sequence). The CDR3 length is 12 residues. V was clipped by 8 bases and J by 3 bases, with 10 bases between them. This receptor was taken from a man aged 18 to 50 with stage I lung adenocarcinoma. The chain is built from TRBV30 and TRBJ2-2, with unresolved D. The sequences come from peripheral blood, collected before any cancer treatment. CDR3 DNA: TGTGCCCAATCTAGTGACACCGGGGAGCTGTTTTTT. Translating gives CAQSSDTGELFF.